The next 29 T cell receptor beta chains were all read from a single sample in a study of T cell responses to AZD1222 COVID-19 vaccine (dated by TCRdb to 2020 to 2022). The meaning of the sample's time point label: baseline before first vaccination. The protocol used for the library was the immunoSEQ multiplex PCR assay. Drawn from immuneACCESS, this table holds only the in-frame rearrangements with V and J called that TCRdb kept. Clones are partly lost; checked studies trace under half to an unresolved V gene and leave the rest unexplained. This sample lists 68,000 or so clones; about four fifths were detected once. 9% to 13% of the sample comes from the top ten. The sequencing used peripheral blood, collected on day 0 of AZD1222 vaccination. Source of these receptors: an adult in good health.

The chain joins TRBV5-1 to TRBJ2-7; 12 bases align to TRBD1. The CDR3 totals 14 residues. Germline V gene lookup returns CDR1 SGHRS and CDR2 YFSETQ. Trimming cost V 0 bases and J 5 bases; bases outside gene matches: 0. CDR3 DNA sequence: TGCGCCAGCAGCTTGGGGGACAGGGGGCACGAGCAGTACTTC. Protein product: CASSLGDRGHEQYF.

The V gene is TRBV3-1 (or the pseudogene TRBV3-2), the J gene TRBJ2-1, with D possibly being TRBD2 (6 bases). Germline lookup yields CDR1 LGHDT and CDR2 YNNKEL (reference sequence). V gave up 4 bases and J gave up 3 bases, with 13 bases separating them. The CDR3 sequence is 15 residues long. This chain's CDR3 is CASSLPSGGYNEQFF. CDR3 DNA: TGTGCCAGCAGCCTCCCATCCGGGGGCTACAATGAGCAGTTCTTC.

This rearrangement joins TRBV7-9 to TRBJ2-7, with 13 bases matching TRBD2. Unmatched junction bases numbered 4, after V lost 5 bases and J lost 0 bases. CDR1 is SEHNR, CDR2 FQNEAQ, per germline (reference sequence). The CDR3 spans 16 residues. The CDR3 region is CASSTRLAGGSYEQYF. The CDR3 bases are TGTGCCAGCAGCACCCGACTAGCGGGGGGCTCCTACGAGCAGTACTTC.

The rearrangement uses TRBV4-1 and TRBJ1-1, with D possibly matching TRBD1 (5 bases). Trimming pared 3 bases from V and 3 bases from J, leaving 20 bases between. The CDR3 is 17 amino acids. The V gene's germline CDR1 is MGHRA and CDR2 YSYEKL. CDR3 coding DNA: TGCGCCAGCAGCCATCGACCGGGACCTCGGGGGTACACTGAAGCTTTCTTT. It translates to CASSHRPGPRGYTEAFF.

DNA of the CDR3: TGTGCCAGCAGCCAGGGACAGACTAATGAAAAACTGTTTTTT. It encodes CASSQGQTNEKLFF. V and J are TRBV3-1 (or the pseudogene TRBV3-2) and TRBJ1-4; 7 bases fit TRBD1. This CDR3 comprises 14 residues. CDR1 is LGHDT, CDR2 YNNKEL, per germline (reference sequence). Trimming at V came to 3 bases and at J to 2 bases, leaving 0 bases not matched to a gene.

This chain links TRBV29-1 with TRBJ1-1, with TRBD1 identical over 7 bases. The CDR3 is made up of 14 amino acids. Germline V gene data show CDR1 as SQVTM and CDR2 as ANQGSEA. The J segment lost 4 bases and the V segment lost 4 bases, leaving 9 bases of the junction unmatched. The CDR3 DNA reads TGCAGCGTTGCGCTTCGACAGGGCCCCACTGAAGCTTTCTTT. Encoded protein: CSVALRQGPTEAFF.

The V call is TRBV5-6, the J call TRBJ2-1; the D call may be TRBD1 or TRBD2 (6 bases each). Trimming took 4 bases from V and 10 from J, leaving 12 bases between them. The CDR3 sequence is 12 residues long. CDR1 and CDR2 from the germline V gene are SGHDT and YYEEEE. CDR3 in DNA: TGTGCCAGCAGCCCCCTAGGGGGGGAGCAGTTCTTC. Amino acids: CASSPLGGEQFF.

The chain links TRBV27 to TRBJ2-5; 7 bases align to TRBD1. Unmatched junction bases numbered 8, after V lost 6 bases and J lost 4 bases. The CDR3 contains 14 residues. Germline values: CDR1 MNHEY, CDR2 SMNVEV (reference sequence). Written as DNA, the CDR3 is TGTGCCAGCAGAGCCACAGGGGTCGTAGAGACCCAGTACTTC. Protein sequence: CASRATGVVETQYF.

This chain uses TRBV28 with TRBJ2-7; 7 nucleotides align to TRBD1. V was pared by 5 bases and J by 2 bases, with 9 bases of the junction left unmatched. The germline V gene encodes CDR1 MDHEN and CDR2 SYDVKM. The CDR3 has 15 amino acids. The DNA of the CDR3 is TGTGCCAGCAGTCCCTGGGACAGATTCACCTACGAGCAGTACTTC. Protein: CASSPWDRFTYEQYF.

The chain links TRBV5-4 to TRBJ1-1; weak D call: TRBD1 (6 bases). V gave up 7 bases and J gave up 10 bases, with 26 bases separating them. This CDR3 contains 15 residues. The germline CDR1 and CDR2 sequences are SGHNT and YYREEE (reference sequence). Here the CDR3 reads CASHNGGLGEMGAFF. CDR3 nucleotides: TGTGCCAGCCATAATGGGGGCCTAGGGGAGATGGGAGCTTTCTTT.

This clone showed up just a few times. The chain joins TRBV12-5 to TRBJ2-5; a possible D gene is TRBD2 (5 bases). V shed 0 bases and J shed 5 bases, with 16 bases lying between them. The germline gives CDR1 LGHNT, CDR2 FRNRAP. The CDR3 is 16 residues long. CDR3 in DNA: TGTGCTAGTGGTTTGGTCCGGACCCACCCGGGGGAGACCCAGTACTTC. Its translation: CASGLVRTHPGETQYF.

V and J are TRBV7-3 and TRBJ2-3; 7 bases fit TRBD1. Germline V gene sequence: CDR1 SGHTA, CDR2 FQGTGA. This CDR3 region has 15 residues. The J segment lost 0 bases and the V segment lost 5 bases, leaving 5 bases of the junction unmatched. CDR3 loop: CASSLGTASTDTQYF. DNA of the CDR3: TGTGCCAGCAGCCTTGGGACAGCTAGCACAGATACGCAGTATTTT.

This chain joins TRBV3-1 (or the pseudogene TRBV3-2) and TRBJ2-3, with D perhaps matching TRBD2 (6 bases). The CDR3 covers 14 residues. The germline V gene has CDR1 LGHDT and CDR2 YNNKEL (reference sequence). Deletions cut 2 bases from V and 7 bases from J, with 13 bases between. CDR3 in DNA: TGTGCCAGCAGCCAATATGGAGGCGGGAATACGCAGTATTTT. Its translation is CASSQYGGGNTQYF.

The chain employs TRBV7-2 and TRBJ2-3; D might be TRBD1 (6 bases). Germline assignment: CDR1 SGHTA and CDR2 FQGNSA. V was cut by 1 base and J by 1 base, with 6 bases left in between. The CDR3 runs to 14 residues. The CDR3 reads CASSLDRGTDTQYF. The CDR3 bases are TGTGCCAGCAGCTTAGACAGGGGCACAGATACGCAGTATTTT. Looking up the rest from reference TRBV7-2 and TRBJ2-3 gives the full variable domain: GAGVSQSPSNKVTEKGKDVELRCDPISGHTALYWYRQSLGQGLEFLIYFQGNSAPDKSGLPSDRFSAERTGGSVSTLTIQRTQQEDSAVYLCASSLDRGTDTQYFGPGTRLTVL.

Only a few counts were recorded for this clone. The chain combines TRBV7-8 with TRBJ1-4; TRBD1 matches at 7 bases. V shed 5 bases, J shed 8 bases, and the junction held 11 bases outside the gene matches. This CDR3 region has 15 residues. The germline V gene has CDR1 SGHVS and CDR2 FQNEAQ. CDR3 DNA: TGTGCCAGCAGCCCCGACAGGGTTCTACGCGAAAAACTGTTTTTT. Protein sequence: CASSPDRVLREKLFF.

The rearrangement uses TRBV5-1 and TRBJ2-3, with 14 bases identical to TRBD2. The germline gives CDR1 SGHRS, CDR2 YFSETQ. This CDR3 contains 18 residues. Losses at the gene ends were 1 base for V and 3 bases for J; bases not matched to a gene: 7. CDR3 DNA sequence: TGCGCCAGCAGCTTGACTGGACTAGCGGGGGGTAATACAGATACGCAGTATTTT. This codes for CASSLTGLAGGNTDTQYF.

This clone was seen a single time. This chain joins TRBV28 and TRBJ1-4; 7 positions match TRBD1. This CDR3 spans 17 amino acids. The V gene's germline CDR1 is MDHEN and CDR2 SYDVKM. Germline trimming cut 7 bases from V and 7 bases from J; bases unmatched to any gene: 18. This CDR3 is CASTNRLGTAMSEKLFF. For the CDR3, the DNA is TGTGCCAGCACCAACCGGCTGGGGACAGCAATGAGTGAAAAACTGTTTTTT. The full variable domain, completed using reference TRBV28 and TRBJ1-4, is DVKVTQSSRYLVKRTGEKVFLECVQDMDHENMFWYRQDPGLGLRLIYFSYDVKMKEKGDIPEGYSVSREKKERFSLILESASTNQTSMYLCASTNRLGTAMSEKLFFGSGTQLSVL.

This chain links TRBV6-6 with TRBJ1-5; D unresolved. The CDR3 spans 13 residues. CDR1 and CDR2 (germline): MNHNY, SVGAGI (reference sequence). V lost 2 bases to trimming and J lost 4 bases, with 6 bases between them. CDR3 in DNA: TGTGCCAGCAGTTACCTCGTGAATCAGCCCCAGCATTTT. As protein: CASSYLVNQPQHF.

The DNA of the CDR3 is TGTGCCAGCAGCTTATCTTCGGGCACAGATACGCAGTATTTT. Translated, it gives CASSLSSGTDTQYF. The genes are TRBV7-6 and TRBJ2-3; D gene unclear. Germline CDR1 reads SGHVS; CDR2 reads FNYEAQ. The length of the CDR3 is 14 residues. V was trimmed by 2 bases and J by 1 base, leaving 7 bases between them. Using reference TRBV7-6 and TRBJ2-3 for the parts outside the CDR3, the full variable domain is GAGVSQSPRYKVTKRGQDVALRCDPISGHVSLYWYRQALGQGPEFLTYFNYEAQQDKSGLPNDRFSAERPEGSISTLTIQRTEQRDSAMYRCASSLSSGTDTQYFGPGTRLTVL.

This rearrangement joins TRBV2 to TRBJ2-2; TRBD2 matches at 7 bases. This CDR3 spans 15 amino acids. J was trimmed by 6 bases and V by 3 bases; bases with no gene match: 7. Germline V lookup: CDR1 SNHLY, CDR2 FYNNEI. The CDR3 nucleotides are TGTGCCAGCAGTGATGTTGGTCGGGGGGCCGGGGAGCTGTTTTTT. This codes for CASSDVGRGAGELFF.

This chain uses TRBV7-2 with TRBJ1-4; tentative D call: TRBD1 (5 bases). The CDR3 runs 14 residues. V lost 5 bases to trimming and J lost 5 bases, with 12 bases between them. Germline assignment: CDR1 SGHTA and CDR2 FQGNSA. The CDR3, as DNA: TGTGCCAGCAGCCCCCTTGGGGCGAATGAAAAACTGTTTTTT. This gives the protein CASSPLGANEKLFF.

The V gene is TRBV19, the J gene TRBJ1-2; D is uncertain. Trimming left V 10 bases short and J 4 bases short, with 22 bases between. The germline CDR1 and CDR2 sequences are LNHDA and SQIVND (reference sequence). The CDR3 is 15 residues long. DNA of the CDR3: TGTGCCACTACACAGTATCTGCCGTGGGGCTATGGCTACACCTTC. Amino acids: CATTQYLPWGYGYTF. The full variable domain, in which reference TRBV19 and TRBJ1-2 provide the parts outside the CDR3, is DGGITQSPKYLFRKEGQNVTLSCEQNLNHDAMYWYRQDPGQGLRLIYYSQIVNDFQKGDIAEGYSVSREKKESFPLTVTSAQKNPTAFYLCATTQYLPWGYGYTFGSGTRLTVV.

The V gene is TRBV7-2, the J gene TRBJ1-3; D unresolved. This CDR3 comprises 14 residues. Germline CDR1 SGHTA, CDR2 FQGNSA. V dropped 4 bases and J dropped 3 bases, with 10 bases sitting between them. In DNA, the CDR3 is TGTGCCAGCAGCTCCTCGAAGGGTGGAAACACCATATATTTT. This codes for CASSSSKGGNTIYF.

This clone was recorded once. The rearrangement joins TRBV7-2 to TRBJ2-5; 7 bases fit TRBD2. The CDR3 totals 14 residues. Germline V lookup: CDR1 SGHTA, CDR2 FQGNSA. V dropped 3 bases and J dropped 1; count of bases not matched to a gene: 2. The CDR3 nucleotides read TGTGCCAGCAGCTTGGGGACTACCCAAGAGACCCAGTACTTC. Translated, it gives CASSLGTTQETQYF.

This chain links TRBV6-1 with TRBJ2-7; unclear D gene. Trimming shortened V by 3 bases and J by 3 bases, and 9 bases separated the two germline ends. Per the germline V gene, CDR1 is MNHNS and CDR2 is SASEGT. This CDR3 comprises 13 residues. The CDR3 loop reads CASSEVENYEQYF. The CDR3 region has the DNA TGTGCCAGCAGTGAGGTAGAAAACTACGAGCAGTACTTC.

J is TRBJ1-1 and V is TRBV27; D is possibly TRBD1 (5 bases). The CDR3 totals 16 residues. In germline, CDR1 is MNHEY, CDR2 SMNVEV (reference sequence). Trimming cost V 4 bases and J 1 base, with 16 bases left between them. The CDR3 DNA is TGTGCCAGCAGTTCGCCTACGGGGCAGGGGAACACTGAAGCTTTCTTT. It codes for CASSSPTGQGNTEAFF.

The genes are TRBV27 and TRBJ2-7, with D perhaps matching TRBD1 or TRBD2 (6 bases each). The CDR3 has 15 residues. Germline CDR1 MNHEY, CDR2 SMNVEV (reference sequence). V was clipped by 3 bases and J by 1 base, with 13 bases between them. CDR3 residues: CASSFFGGPSYEQYF. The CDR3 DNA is TGTGCCAGCAGTTTTTTCGGGGGCCCGTCCTACGAGCAGTACTTC.

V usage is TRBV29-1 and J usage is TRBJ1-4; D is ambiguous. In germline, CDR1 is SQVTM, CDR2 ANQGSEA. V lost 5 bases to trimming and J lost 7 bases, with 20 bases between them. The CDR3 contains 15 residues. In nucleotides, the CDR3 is TGCAGCGTTATGGTTGTAGGTGTTATCGGTGAAAAACTGTTTTTT. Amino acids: CSVMVVGVIGEKLFF.

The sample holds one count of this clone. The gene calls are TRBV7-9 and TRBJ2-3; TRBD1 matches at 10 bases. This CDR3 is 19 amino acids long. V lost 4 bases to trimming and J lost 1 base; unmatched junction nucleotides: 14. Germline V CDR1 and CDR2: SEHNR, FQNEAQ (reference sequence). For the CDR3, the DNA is TGTGCCAGCAGCTCGTCCCTCTCTACCGGGACAGGGGGCACAGATACGCAGTATTTT. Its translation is CASSSSLSTGTGGTDTQYF. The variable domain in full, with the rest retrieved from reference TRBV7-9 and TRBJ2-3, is DTGVSQNPRHKITKRGQNVTFRCDPISEHNRLYWYRQTLGQGPEFLTYFQNEAQLEKSRLLSDRFSAERPKGSFSTLEIQRTEQGDSAMYLCASSSSLSTGTGGTDTQYFGPGTRLTVL.